These T cell receptor beta chains were read from a single sample in a study of blood T cell repertoires in COVID-19. TCRdb keeps only in-frame clones here, not all; method: immunoSEQ multiplex PCR. The sample lists 400,000 or so clones; roughly 87% were seen once. Material: PBMCs or T cells enriched from blood (not recorded which). The origin of the receptors is a woman aged 40 to 50 with acute COVID-19. CDR3s include the opening cysteine and the closing phenylalanine or tryptophan. A D gene is named only where the DNA matches it firmly. Rows give clone size only sometimes, using once, few, many, or a class for an expanded clone.

>TRBJ1-2|14|NA|TRBV27|TRBD1
CASSRGTGGNGYTF
TGTGCCAGCAGTCGGGGGACAGGGGGAAATGGCTACACCTTC
>TRBJ1-6|14|NA|TRBV2|TRBD1
CASRTGTENSPLHF
TGTGCCAGCAGAACCGGGACAGAAAATTCACCCCTCCACTTT
>TRBJ2-7|17|NA|TRBV11-2|TRBD1
CASRQTGTGFRSYEQYF
TGTGCCAGCAGACAGACCGGGACAGGGTTTCGCTCCTACGAGCAGTACTTC
>TRBJ2-6|16|NA|TRBV19|NA
CASSDRDYSGANVLTF
TGTGCCAGTTCGGACAGGGACTACTCTGGGGCCAACGTCCTGACTTTC
>TRBJ1-2|12|NA|TRBV30|NA
CAWSPQGYGYTF
TGTGCCTGGAGTCCCCAGGGCTATGGCTACACCTTC
>TRBJ2-1|15|NA|TRBV5-1|NA
CASSLVGHANNEQFF
TGCGCCAGCAGCTTGGTGGGACACGCTAACAATGAGCAGTTCTTC
>TRBJ1-3|16|once|TRBV7-8|NA
CASSSSTVDSGNTIYF
TGTGCCAGCAGCTCTTCGACAGTCGACTCTGGAAACACCATATATTTT
>TRBJ2-5|15|many|TRBV9|TRBD1
CASSAMGTVQETQYF
TGTGCCAGCAGCGCGATGGGGACAGTTCAAGAGACCCAGTACTTC
>TRBJ1-5|22|NA|TRBV9|NA
CASSEIQTRTAPDLDSNQPQHF
TGTGCCAGCAGCGAAATCCAGACGAGGACAGCTCCCGATCTAGATAGCAATCAGCCCCAGCATTTT
>TRBJ1-4|17|NA|TRBV5-1|NA
CASSLNGQLATNEKLFF
TGCGCCAGCAGCTTGAACGGACAGCTTGCAACTAATGAAAAACTGTTTTTT
>TRBJ1-1|11|once|TRBV6-6|NA
CASSYSAEAFF
TGTGCCAGCAGTTACTCGGCAGAAGCTTTCTTT
>TRBJ1-5|13|many|TRBV4-2|TRBD1
CASSQEQDRALHF
TGTGCCAGCAGCCAAGAACAAGACAGGGCCCTACATTTT
>TRBJ1-6|16|NA|TRBV19|NA
CASSIAAGLHNSPLHF
TGTGCCAGTAGTATAGCGGCGGGGCTACATAATTCACCCCTCCACTTT
>TRBJ1-5|14|once|TRBV2|NA
CASSEAFGNQPQHF
TGTGCCAGCAGTGAAGCATTCGGGAATCAGCCCCAGCATTTT
>TRBJ1-2|14|NA|TRBV2|TRBD1
CASTQDRANYGYTF
TGTGCCAGCACCCAGGACAGGGCGAACTATGGCTACACCTTC
>TRBJ1-6|13|NA|TRBV15|NA
CATRADYNSPLHF
TGTGCCACCCGAGCGGATTATAATTCACCCCTCCACTTT
>TRBJ2-3|16|NA|TRBV7-6|TRBD2
CASSLGSSGYTDTQYF
TGTGCCAGCAGCTTAGGGTCTAGCGGTTACACAGATACGCAGTATTTT
>TRBJ1-5|14|few|TRBV6-1|NA
CASSERRGNQPQHF
TGTGCCAGCAGTGAAAGGAGGGGAAATCAGCCCCAGCATTTT
>TRBJ2-7|13|once|TRBV2|TRBD1
CASSGDSFWEQYF
TGTGCCAGCAGTGGGGACAGCTTCTGGGAGCAGTACTTC
>TRBJ2-7|16|NA|TRBV15|TRBD2
CATSRSLAGGTYEQYF
TGTGCCACCAGCAGATCACTAGCGGGGGGGACCTACGAGCAGTACTTC
>TRBJ1-5|14|NA|TRBV29-1|NA
CSVVEDNKYQPQHF
TGCAGCGTTGTAGAGGACAACAAGTATCAGCCCCAGCATTTT
>TRBJ1-2|17|NA|TRBV9|NA
CASSEGTGTWGNEGYTF
TGTGCCAGCAGCGAGGGGACCGGGACTTGGGGGAATGAGGGCTACACCTTC
>TRBJ1-1|15|once|TRBV19|TRBD1
CASSITATGLYEAFF
TGTGCCAGTAGTATAACTGCGACAGGGTTATATGAAGCTTTCTTT
>TRBJ1-1|13|NA|TRBV5-1|NA
CASSSTMNTEAFF
TGCGCCAGCAGCAGTACAATGAACACTGAAGCTTTCTTT
>TRBJ2-3|13|NA|TRBV18|NA
CASSPGLGDTQYF
TGTGCCAGCTCGCCGGGGTTAGGGGATACGCAGTATTTT
>TRBJ1-4|13|NA|TRBV12-3/TRBV12-4|NA
CASTTLRAGKLFF
TGTGCCAGCACCACCCTTCGGGCGGGAAAACTGTTTTTT
>TRBJ1-6|17|NA|TRBV5-1|NA
CASSLGLAGAYNSPLHF
TGCGCCAGCAGCTTGGGACTTGCAGGGGCTTATAATTCACCCCTCCACTTT
>TRBJ2-1|13|NA|TRBV6-5|NA
CASRPSGGNEQFF
TGTGCCAGCAGGCCTAGTGGGGGGAATGAGCAGTTCTTC
>TRBJ2-1|15|NA|TRBV7-8|TRBD1
CASSLLGQGSDEQFF
TGTGCCAGCAGCTTACTGGGACAGGGGAGCGATGAGCAGTTCTTC
>TRBJ1-4|16|NA|TRBV11-2|NA
CASSPGEGLEREKLFF
TGTGCCAGCAGCCCCGGGGAGGGTCTTGAACGCGAAAAACTGTTTTTT
>TRBJ1-1|14|NA|TRBV5-5|TRBD1
CASSLTGERTEAFF
TGTGCCAGCAGCTTAACAGGGGAGAGGACTGAAGCTTTCTTT
>TRBJ2-1|15|NA|TRBV4-1|TRBD2
CASSRGGERENEQFF
TGCGCCAGCAGCCGTGGGGGGGAGAGGGAAAATGAGCAGTTCTTC
>TRBJ2-1|15|NA|TRBV11-3|NA
CASSLGTLAYNEQFF
TGTGCCAGCAGCCTGGGGACTCTTGCCTACAATGAGCAGTTCTTC
>TRBJ1-1|16|many|TRBV5-1|NA
CASSRPSDSSGTEAFF
TGCGCCAGCAGCCGACCGTCTGACAGTTCAGGCACTGAAGCTTTCTTT
>TRBJ1-4|17|once|TRBV2|NA
CASSGAIRTSQDEKLFF
TGTGCCAGCAGTGGGGCCATTAGGACTTCTCAGGATGAAAAACTGTTTTTT
>TRBJ1-3|16|few|TRBV12-2|NA
CASRLPDREVGNTIYF
TGTGCAAGTCGCTTACCGGACAGGGAGGTTGGAAACACCATATATTTT
>TRBJ2-7|12|NA|TRBV6-6|NA
CASRADSYEQYF
TGTGCCAGCAGGGCAGATTCCTACGAGCAGTACTTC
>TRBJ2-7|14|NA|TRBV21-1|NA
CASSRYRGPYEQYF
TGTGCCAGCAGCAGGTACAGGGGCCCCTACGAGCAGTACTTC
>TRBJ1-2|11|NA|TRBV19|NA
CASSSGSGYTF
TGTGCCAGTAGTTCGGGTTCTGGCTACACCTTC
>TRBJ2-3|17|NA|TRBV7-8|NA
CASSAARFGAHLGTQYF
TGTGCCAGCAGCGCAGCACGCTTTGGGGCCCACTTGGGTACGCAGTATTTT